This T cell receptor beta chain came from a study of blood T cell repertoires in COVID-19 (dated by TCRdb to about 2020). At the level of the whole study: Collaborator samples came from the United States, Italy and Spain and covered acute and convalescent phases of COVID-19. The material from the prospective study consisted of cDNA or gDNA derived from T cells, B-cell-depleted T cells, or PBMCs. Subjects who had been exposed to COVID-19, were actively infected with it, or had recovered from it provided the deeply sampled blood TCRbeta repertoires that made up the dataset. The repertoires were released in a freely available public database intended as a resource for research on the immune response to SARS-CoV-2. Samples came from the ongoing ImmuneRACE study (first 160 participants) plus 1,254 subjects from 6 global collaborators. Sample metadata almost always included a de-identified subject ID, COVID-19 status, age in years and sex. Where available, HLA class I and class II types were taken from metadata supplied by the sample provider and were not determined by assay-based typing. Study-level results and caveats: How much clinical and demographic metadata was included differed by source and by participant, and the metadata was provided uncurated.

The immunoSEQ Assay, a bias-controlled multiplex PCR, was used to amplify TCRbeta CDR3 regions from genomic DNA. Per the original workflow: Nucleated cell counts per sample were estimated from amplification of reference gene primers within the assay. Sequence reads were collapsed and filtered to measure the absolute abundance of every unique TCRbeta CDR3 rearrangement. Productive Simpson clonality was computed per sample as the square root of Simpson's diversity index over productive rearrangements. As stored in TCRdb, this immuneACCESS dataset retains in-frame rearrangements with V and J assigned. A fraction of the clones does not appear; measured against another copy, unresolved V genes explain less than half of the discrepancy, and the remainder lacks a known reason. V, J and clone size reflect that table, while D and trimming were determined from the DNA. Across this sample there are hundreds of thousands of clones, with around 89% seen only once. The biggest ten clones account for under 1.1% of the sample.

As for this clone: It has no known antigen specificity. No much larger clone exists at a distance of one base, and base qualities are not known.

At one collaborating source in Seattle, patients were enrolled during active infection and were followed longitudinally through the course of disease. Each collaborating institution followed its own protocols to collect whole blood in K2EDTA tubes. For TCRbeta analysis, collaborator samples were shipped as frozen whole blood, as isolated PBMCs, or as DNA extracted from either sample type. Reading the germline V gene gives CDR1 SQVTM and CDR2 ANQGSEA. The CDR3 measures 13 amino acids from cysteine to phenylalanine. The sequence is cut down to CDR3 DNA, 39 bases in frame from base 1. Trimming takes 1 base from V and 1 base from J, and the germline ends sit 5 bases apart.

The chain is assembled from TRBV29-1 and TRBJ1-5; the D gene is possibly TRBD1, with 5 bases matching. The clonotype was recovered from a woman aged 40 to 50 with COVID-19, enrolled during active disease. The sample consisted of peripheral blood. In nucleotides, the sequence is TGCAGCGTTGAAGCAGGGAGCAATCAGCCCCAGCATTTT. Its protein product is CSVEAGSNQPQHF.